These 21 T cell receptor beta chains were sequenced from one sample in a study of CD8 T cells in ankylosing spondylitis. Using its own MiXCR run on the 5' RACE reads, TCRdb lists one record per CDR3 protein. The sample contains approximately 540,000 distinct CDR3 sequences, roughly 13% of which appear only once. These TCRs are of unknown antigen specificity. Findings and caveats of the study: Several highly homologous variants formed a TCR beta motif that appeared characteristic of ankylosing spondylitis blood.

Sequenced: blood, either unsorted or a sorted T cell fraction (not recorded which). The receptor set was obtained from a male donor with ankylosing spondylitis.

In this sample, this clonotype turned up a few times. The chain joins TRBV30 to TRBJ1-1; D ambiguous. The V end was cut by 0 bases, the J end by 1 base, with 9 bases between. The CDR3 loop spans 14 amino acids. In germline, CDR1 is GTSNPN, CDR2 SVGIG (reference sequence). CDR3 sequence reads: CAWSVGRANTEAFF. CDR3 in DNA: TGTGCCTGGAGTGTAGGGCGGGCGAACACTGAAGCTTTCTTT.

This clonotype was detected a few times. The CDR3 bases are TGTGCCAGCAGGGCGGACAGGGGAGGGGATACGCAGTATTTT. It specifies CASRADRGGDTQYF. The chain employs TRBV7-2 and TRBJ2-3; TRBD1 agrees at 9 bases. This CDR3 has 14 residues. V dropped 6 bases and J dropped 6; count of bases not matched to a gene: 7. Germline V gene sequence: CDR1 SGHTA, CDR2 FQGNSA.

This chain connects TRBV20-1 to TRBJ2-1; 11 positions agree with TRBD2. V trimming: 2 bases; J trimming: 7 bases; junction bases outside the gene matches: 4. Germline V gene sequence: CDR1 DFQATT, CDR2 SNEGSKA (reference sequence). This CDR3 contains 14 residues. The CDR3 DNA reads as TGCAGTGCTAGACTGACTAGCGGGACGAATGAGCAGTTCTTC. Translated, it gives CSARLTSGTNEQFF.

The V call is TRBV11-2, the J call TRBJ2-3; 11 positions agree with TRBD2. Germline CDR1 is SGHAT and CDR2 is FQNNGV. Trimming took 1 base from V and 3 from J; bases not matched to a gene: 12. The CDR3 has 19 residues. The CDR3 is CASSLVFATSGGGTDTQYF. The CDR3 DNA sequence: TGTGCCAGCAGCTTAGTGTTCGCTACTAGCGGGGGAGGAACAGATACGCAGTATTTT.

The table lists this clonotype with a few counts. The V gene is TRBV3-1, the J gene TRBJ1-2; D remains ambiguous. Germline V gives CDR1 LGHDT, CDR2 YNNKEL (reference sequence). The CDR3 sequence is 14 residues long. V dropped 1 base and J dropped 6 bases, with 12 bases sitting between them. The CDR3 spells CASSQAPQAHGYTF. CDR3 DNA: TGTGCCAGCAGCCAAGCTCCCCAGGCCCATGGCTACACCTTC.

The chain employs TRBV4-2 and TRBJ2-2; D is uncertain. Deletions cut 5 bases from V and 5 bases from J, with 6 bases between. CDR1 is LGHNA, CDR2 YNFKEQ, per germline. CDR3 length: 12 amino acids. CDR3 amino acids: CASSFMTGELFF. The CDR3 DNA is TGTGCCAGCAGCTTTATGACCGGGGAGCTGTTTTTT.

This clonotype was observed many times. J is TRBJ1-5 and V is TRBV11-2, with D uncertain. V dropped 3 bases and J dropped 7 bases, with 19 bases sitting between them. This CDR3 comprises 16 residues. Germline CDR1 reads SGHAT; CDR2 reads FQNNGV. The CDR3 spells CASSLSWGDGEQPQHF. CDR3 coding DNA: TGTGCCAGCAGCTTGTCTTGGGGAGACGGCGAGCAGCCCCAGCATTTT.

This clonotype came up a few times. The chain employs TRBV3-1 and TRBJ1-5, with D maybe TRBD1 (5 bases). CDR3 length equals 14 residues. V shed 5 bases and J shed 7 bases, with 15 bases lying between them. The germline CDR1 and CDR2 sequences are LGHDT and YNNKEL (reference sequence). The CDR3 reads CASSTGQGRQPQHF. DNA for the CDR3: TGTGCCAGCAGCACAGGTCAAGGGAGGCAGCCCCAGCATTTT.

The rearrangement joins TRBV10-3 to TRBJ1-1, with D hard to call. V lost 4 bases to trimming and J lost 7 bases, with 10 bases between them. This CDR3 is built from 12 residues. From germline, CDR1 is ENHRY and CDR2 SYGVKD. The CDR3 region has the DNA TGTGCCATCAGTGCCGCGGAGGGTGAAGCTTTCTTT. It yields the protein CAISAAEGEAFF.

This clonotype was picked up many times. The CDR3 reads CATSRNRDRGYEQYF. In DNA form, the CDR3 reads TGTGCCACCAGCAGAAACCGGGACAGGGGTTACGAGCAGTACTTC. This chain joins TRBV15 and TRBJ2-7; the match to TRBD1 covers 10 bases. The germline CDR1 and CDR2 sequences are LNHNV and YYDKDF (reference sequence). The CDR3 runs 15 residues. V trimming: 2 bases; J trimming: 4 bases; junction bases outside the gene matches: 5. Looking up the rest from reference TRBV15 and TRBJ2-7 gives the full variable domain: DAMVIQNPRYQVTQFGKPVTLSCSQTLNHNVMYWYQQKSSQAPKLLFHYYDKDFNNEADTPDNFQSRRPNTSFCFLDIRSPGLGDTAMYLCATSRNRDRGYEQYFGPGTRLTVT.

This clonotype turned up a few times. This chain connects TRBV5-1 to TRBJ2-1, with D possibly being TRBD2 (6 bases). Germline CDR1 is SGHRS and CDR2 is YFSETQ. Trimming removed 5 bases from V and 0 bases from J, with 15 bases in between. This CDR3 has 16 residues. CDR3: CASRAGTQSSYNEQFF. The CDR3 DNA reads TGCGCCAGCAGGGCGGGGACGCAGAGCTCCTACAATGAGCAGTTCTTC. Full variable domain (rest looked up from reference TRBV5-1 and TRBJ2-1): KAGVTQTPRYLIKTRGQQVTLSCSPISGHRSVSWYQQTPGQGLQFLFEYFSETQRNKGNFPGRFSGRQFSNSRSEMNVSTLELGDSALYLCASRAGTQSSYNEQFFGPGTRLTVL.

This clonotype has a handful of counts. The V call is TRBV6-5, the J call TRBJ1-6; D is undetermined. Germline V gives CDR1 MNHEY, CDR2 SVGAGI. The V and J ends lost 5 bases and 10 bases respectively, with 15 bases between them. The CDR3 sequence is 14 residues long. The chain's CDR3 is CASSLSKVGSPLHF. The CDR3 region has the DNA TGTGCCAGCAGTCTCTCGAAGGTCGGGTCACCCCTCCACTTT.

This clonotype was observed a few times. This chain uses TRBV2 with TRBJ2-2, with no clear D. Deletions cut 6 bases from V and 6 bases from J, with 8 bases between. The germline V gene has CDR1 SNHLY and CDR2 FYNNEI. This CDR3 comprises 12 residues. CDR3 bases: TGTGCCAGCAGGGTGGCTCCCGGGGAGCTGTTTTTT. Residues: CASRVAPGELFF.

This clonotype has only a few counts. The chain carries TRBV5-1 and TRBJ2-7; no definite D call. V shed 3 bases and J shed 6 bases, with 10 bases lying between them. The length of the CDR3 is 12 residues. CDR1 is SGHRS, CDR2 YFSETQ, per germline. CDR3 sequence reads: CASSCDRCEQYV. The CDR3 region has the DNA TGCGCCAGCAGCTGCGACCGTTGCGAGCAGTACGTC.

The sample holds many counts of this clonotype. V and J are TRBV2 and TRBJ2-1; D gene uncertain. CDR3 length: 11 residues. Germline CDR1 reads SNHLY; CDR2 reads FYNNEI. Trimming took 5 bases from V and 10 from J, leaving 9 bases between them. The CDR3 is CASSLGPEQFF. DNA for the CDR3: TGTGCCAGCAGTTTAGGACCGGAGCAGTTCTTC.

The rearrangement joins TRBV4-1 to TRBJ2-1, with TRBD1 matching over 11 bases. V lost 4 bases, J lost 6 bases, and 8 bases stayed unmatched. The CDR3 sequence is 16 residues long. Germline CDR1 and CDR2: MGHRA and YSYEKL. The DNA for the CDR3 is TGCGCCAGCAGCCCCTACGGACAGGGGGCTCGCAATGAGCAGTTCTTC. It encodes CASSPYGQGARNEQFF.

The CDR3 protein is CASSLSAASYEQYF. The CDR3, as DNA: TGCGCCAGCAGCTTAAGCGCCGCCTCCTACGAGCAGTACTTC. The rearrangement links TRBV5-1 to TRBJ2-7; no firm D call. The CDR3 runs to 14 residues. The germline V gene has CDR1 SGHRS and CDR2 YFSETQ. The germline V and J ends were trimmed by 2 bases and 0 bases, with 9 bases remaining between them.

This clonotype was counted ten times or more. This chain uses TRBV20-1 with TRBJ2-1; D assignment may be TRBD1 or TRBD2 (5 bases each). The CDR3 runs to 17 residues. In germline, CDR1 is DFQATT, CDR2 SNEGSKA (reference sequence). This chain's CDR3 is CTPKIFQMRGVGNEQFF. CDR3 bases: TGCACCCCAAAGATATTCCAAATGAGGGGCGTCGGCAATGAGCAGTTCTTC.

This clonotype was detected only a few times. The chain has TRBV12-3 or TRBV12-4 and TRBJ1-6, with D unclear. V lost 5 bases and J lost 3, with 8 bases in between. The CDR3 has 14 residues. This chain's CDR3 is CASSDRGYNSPLHF. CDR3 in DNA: TGTGCCAGCAGTGACCGGGGCTATAATTCACCCCTCCACTTT.

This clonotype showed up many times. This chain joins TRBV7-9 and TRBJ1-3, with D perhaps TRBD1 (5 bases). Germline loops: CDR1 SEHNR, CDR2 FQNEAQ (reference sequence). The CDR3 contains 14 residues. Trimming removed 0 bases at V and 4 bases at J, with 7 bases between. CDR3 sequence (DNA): TGTGCCAGCAGCTTAGCAGGGGACGGAAACACCATATATTTT. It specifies CASSLAGDGNTIYF.

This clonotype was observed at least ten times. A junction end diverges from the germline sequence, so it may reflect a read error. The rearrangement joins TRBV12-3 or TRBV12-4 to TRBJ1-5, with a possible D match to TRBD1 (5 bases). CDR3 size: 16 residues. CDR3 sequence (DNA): TGTGCCAGCAGTCTAACCCTCGGGACGGTGAATCAACCCCAGCATTTT. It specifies CASSLTLGTVNQPQHF.